The 3 T cell receptor beta chains given below trace back to one sample, sequenced in a study of cytomegalovirus exposure and HLA in healthy donors. Both 60 Vbeta primers and 13 Jbeta primers went into the PCR. The assay was immunoSEQ multiplex PCR, and TCRdb's table has in-frame clones only and misses some. The sample lists some 200,000 clones, just under 80% seen once, with 2.9% in the top ten. Specimen: PBMCs. The receptors were sampled from a female donor in good health and CMV-seronegative.

V is TRBV4-3 and J is TRBJ2-1, with no clear D. This CDR3 spans 13 amino acids. Germline-derived CDR1 and CDR2 are LGHNA and YSLEER. The V gene lost 4 bases and the J gene lost 2 bases, with 6 bases spanning the gap. CDR3 bases: TGCGCCAGCAGCCGCAAGCCCTACAATGAGCAGTTCTTC. It codes for CASSRKPYNEQFF.

The chain employs TRBV29-1 and TRBJ1-2, with 8 bases aligning to TRBD1. The V segment lost 7 bases and the J segment 4 bases; nucleotides outside the gene matches: 14. The germline V gene has CDR1 SQVTM and CDR2 ANQGSEA. The CDR3 contains 15 residues. The CDR3 nucleotides read TGCAGCGCTACGCCAATACGGACAGGGCTCTATGGCTACACCTTC. Translated, it gives CSATPIRTGLYGYTF. The full variable domain, rest sourced from reference TRBV29-1 and TRBJ1-2, is SAVISQKPSRDICQRGTSLTIQCQVDSQVTMMFWYRQQPGQSLTLIATANQGSEATYESGFVIDKFPISRPNLTFSTLTVSNMSPEDSSIYLCSATPIRTGLYGYTFGSGTRLTVV.

This chain uses TRBV25-1 with TRBJ2-2, with 7 positions matching TRBD1. The V and J ends lost 6 bases and 5 bases, in that order; junction bases with no gene match: 0. CDR1 and CDR2 (germline): MGHDK, SYGVNS. CDR3 length equals 12 residues. As DNA, the CDR3 is TGTGCCAGCAGCAGGGGGACCGGGGAGCTGTTTTTT. Its translation is CASSRGTGELFF.